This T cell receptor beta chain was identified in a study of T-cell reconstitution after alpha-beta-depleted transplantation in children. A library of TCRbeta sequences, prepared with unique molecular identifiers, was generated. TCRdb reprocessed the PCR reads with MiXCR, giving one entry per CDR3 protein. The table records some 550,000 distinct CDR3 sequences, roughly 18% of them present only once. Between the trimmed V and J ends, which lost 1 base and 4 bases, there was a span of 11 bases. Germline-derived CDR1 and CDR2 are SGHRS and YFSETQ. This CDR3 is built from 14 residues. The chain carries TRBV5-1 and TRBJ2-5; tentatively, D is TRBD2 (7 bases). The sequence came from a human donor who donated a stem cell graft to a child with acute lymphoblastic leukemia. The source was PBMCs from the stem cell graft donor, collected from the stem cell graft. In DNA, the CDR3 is TGCGCCAGCAGCTTGTCAGGGGAGGGAGAGACCCAGTACTTC. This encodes CASSLSGEGETQYF.